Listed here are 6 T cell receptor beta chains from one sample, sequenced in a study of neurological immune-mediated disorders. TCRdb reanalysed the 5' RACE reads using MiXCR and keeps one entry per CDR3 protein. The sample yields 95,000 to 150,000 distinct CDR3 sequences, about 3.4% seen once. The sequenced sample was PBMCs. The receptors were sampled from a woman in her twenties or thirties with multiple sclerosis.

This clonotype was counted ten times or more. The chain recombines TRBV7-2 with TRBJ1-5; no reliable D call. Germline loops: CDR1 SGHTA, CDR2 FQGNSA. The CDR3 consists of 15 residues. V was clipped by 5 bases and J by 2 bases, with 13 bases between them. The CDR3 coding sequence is TGTGCCAGCAGCCCGGGGTGGGTGGGCAATCAGCCCCAGCATTTT. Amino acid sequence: CASSPGWVGNQPQHF. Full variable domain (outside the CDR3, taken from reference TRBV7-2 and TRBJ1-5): GAGVSQSPSNKVTEKGKDVELRCDPISGHTALYWYRQSLGQGLEFLIYFQGNSAPDKSGLPSDRFSAERTGGSVSTLTIQRTQQEDSAVYLCASSPGWVGNQPQHFGDGTRLSIL.

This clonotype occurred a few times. The CDR3 DNA reads as TGTGCCAGCAGGTCCTACAATGAGCAGTTCTTC. This translates into CASRSYNEQFF. The chain joins TRBV28 to TRBJ2-1; the D is unclear. The germline gives CDR1 MDHEN, CDR2 SYDVKM. V lost 6 bases and J lost 1, with 1 base in between. There are 11 residues in the CDR3.

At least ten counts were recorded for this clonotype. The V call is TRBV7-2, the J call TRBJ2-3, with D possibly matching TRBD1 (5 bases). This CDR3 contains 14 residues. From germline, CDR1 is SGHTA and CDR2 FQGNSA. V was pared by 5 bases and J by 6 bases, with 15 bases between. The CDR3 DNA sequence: TGTGCCAGCAGCCCCGGCCTCCCAGGGGATACGCAGTATTTT. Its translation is CASSPGLPGDTQYF.

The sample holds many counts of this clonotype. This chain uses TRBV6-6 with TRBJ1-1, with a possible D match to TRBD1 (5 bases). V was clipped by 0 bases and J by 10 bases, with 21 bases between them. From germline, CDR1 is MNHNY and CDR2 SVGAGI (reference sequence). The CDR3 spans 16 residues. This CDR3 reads CASSYSRGVPSRRAFF. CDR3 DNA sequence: TGTGCCAGCAGTTACTCACGGGGGGTACCCAGCCGGAGAGCTTTCTTT.

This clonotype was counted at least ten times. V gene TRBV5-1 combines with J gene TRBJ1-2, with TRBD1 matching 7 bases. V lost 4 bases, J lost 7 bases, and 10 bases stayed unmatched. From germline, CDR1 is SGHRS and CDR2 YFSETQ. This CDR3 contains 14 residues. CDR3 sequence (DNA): TGCGCCAGCAGCGGAGAAACAGGGGTCGGTGGCTACACCTTC. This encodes CASSGETGVGGYTF.

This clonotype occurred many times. In DNA form, the CDR3 reads TGTGCCACCGGAGGGGGAGGGGCCATCAATGAGCAGTTCTTC. Encoded protein: CATGGGGAINEQFF. The chain couples TRBV9 to TRBJ2-1; possible D gene TRBD2, 7 bases. V lost 9 bases to trimming and J lost 6 bases, with 19 bases between them. Germline CDR1 is SGDLS and CDR2 is YYNGEE. CDR3 length equals 14 residues.